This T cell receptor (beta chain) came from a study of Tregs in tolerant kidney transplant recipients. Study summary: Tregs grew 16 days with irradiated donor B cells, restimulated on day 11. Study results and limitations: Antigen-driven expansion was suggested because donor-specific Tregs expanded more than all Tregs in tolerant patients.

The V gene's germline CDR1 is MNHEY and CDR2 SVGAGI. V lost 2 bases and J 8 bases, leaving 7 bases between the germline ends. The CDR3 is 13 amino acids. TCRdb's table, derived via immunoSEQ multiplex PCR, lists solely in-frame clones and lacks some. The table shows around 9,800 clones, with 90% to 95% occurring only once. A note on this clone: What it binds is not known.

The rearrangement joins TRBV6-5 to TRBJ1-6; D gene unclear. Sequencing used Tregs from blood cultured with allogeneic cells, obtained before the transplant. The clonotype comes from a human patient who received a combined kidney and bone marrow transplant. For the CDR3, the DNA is TGTGCCAGCAGTTACGGTGCGGATTCACCCCTCCACTTT. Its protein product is CASSYGADSPLHF.